The T cell receptor (beta chain) under discussion was sequenced for a study of blood T cell repertoires in COVID-19. For the study at large: Whether acute or convalescent, the COVID-19 samples came from the United States, Italy and Spain. In each case, the material was cDNA or gDNA derived from T cells, B-cell-depleted T cells, or PBMCs.

Seattle enrolled patients during active infection and tracked them longitudinally. Under the authors' procedure: From reference gene primer amplification, estimates of nucleated cell counts were derived. Assay: immunoSEQ multiplex PCR; the TCRdb copy retains only in-frame clones and omits some. The DNA was the basis for D and trimming; V, J and clone size are from that table. There are roughly 410,000 clones in the sample; 70% to 90% occur only once, and roughly 1.5% lies in the top ten. The length of the CDR3 is 13 residues. The ends lost 8 bases at V and 0 bases at J; junction bases unmatched: 0. CDR1 and CDR2 from the germline V gene are SGHTA and FQGTGA. This clone came up a few times.

This receptor was identified in a woman aged 40 to 50 with COVID-19, enrolled during active disease. The sequenced sample was peripheral blood. V gene TRBV7-3 combines with J gene TRBJ1-3; 8 bases agree with TRBD1. The CDR3 nucleotides read TGTGCCAGCGGGACAGGCTCTGGAAACACCATATATTTT. The encoded protein is CASGTGSGNTIYF. The full variable domain, its missing parts supplied by reference TRBV7-3 and TRBJ1-3, is GAGVSQTPSNKVTEKGKYVELRCDPISGHTALYWYRQSLGQGPEFLIYFQGTGAADDSGLPNDRFFAVRPEGSVSTLKIQRTERGDSAVYLCASGTGSGNTIYFGEGSWLTVV.